Listed here are 14 T cell receptor beta chains from one sample, sequenced in a study of cytomegalovirus exposure and HLA in healthy donors. Here immunoSEQ multiplex PCR was the method, and the copy in TCRdb shows in-frame clones only, minus some. Of under 150,000 clones in the sample, 70% to 90% were seen once. What was sequenced was PBMCs. These receptor sequences come from a woman aged 18-29 years in good health and CMV-seropositive.

The V and J genes are TRBV2 and TRBJ1-5, with a weak D call TRBD1 (6 bases). Per the germline V gene, CDR1 is SNHLY and CDR2 is FYNNEI. With 3 bases removed from V and 6 bases from J, the gap between germline ends came to 9 bases. The length of the CDR3 is 13 residues. The CDR3 DNA is TGTGCCAGCAGTGACAGGGGCGGTCAGCCCCAGCATTTT. This sequence encodes CASSDRGGQPQHF.

The J gene is TRBJ2-2, the V gene TRBV5-4; TRBD2 aligns across 11 bases. Trimming took 4 bases from V and 5 from J; bases not matched to a gene: 4. Germline CDR1 and CDR2: SGHNT and YYREEE (reference sequence). The CDR3 covers 15 residues. CDR3 region: CASSRIAGGTGELFF. The CDR3 bases are TGTGCCAGCAGCAGAATAGCGGGGGGGACCGGGGAGCTGTTTTTT.

The genes are TRBV7-8 and TRBJ2-5; TRBD1 matches 11 bases. Unmatched junction bases numbered 8, after V lost 4 bases and J lost 4 bases. Germline CDR1 is SGHVS and CDR2 is FQNEAQ. The CDR3 length is 16 residues. CDR3 DNA sequence: TGTGCCAGCAGCTCCCGGGACAGGGGGGACGGAGAGACCCAGTACTTC. Translation gives CASSSRDRGDGETQYF.

The chain couples TRBV7-2 to TRBJ2-7, with 10 bases identical to TRBD1. The CDR3 length is 14 residues. Germline lookup yields CDR1 SGHTA and CDR2 FQGNSA. With V trimmed by 6 bases and J by 5 bases, 7 bases remained unmatched. CDR3 region: CASRHDDRGHEQYF. DNA for the CDR3: TGTGCCAGCAGGCACGACGACAGGGGGCACGAGCAGTACTTC.

The genes are TRBV10-3 and TRBJ2-2; 8 bases are shared with TRBD1. Per germline, CDR1 ENHRY and CDR2 SYGVKD. Trimming took 4 bases from V and 5 from J; bases not matched to a gene: 9. This CDR3 has 16 residues. The CDR3 coding sequence is TGTGCCATCAGTGTGACCGGACAGGGAAATACCGGGGAGCTGTTTTTT. Translating gives CAISVTGQGNTGELFF.

The chain combines TRBV28 with TRBJ1-2, with a weak D call TRBD1 (6 bases). This CDR3 is built from 15 residues. Trimming removed 7 bases at V and 5 bases at J, with 20 bases between. Germline values: CDR1 MDHEN, CDR2 SYDVKM. The CDR3 region is CASIQTGPSWYGYTF. CDR3 bases: TGTGCCAGCATACAGACAGGCCCCTCTTGGTATGGCTACACCTTC.

The chain has TRBV7-9 and TRBJ2-3; D not certain. The CDR3 is 12 amino acids. The V gene lost 5 bases and the J gene lost 6 bases, with 9 bases spanning the gap. Germline CDR1 and CDR2: SEHNR and FQNEAQ (reference sequence). CDR3 bases: TGTGCCAGCAGCCTCTTCTTTGATACGCAGTATTTT. It yields the protein CASSLFFDTQYF.

V gene TRBV29-1 combines with J gene TRBJ1-1; D unresolved. The CDR3 is 13 residues long. Germline CDR1 is SQVTM and CDR2 is ANQGSEA. V lost 7 bases and J 1 base, leaving 13 bases between the germline ends. This chain's CDR3 is CSARGLWNTEAFF. In nucleotides, the CDR3 is TGCAGCGCACGCGGACTCTGGAACACTGAAGCTTTCTTT.

This clone showed up just a few times. The J gene is TRBJ1-5, the V gene TRBV27, with D possibly matching TRBD1 (5 bases). The CDR3 is 13 residues long. From germline, CDR1 is MNHEY and CDR2 SMNVEV (reference sequence). V lost 8 bases, J lost 5 bases, and 13 bases lay in between. Here the CDR3 reads CASSRGEYQPQHF. CDR3 nucleotide sequence: TGTGCCAGCTCCCGGGGGGAGTATCAGCCCCAGCATTTT.

The chain links TRBV29-1 to TRBJ1-1, with 7 bases fitting TRBD1. After removal of 7 bases from V and 5 bases from J, the junction contained 7 bases not matched to a gene. The CDR3 is 12 amino acids. Germline lookup yields CDR1 SQVTM and CDR2 ANQGSEA. In nucleotides, the CDR3 is TGCAGCGCGACAGGGTCTAAAACTGAAGCTTTCTTT. This sequence encodes CSATGSKTEAFF.

This sequence joins TRBV15 and TRBJ2-7; D uncertain. With 0 bases removed from V and 3 bases from J, the gap between germline ends came to 6 bases. CDR3 length equals 13 residues. Germline V CDR1 and CDR2: LNHNV, YYDKDF (reference sequence). The CDR3 coding sequence is TGTGCCACCAGCAGAGAGGCCCACTACGAGCAGTACTTC. It yields the protein CATSREAHYEQYF.

This chain connects TRBV4-1 to TRBJ2-7; D unclear. The germline gives CDR1 MGHRA, CDR2 YSYEKL. The CDR3 consists of 14 residues. Trimming took 2 bases from V and 3 from J, leaving 11 bases between them. In DNA, the CDR3 is TGCGCCAGCAGCCAAAGTCAGGTCAACTACGAGCAGTACTTC. This gives the protein CASSQSQVNYEQYF.

The rearrangement joins TRBV6-1 to TRBJ2-2, with a possible D match to TRBD2 (6 bases). V was cut by 3 bases and J by 4 bases, with 18 bases left in between. The CDR3 sequence is 17 residues long. Per germline, CDR1 MNHNS and CDR2 SASEGT. The CDR3 region is CASSEETSGRRTGELFF. In nucleotides, the CDR3 is TGTGCCAGCAGTGAGGAGACTAGTGGTCGTCGCACCGGGGAGCTGTTTTTT.

J is TRBJ1-2 and V is TRBV7-3; 8 nucleotides align to TRBD1. CDR1 is SGHTA and CDR2 is FQGTGA in the germline V gene. The CDR3 totals 13 residues. Unmatched junction bases numbered 6, after V lost 4 bases and J lost 8 bases. The CDR3 bases are TGTGCCAGCAGCTCAGGGGGCCCAGGCGGCTACACCTTC. As protein: CASSSGGPGGYTF.